This TCR beta chain was profiled in a study of PD-1 blockade in classical Hodgkin lymphoma (dated by TCRdb to 2019 to 2021). Study-level background: Nivolumab dosing was 3 mg/kg intravenously every 2 weeks, continuing until either disease progression or unacceptable toxicity. A peripheral blood immune signature of response to PD-1 blockade in classical Hodgkin lymphoma was defined using TCR beta sequencing and CyTOF.

The CDR3, cysteine through phenylalanine, is 15 amino acids long. Only the CDR3 DNA is retained, 45 bases long and in frame from the first base. The germline V gene yields SGHDN for CDR1 and FVKESK for CDR2. Cut back by 8 bases and 5 bases, the V and J ends lie 22 bases apart. Genomic DNA was isolated using the Qiagen DNeasy kit from unsorted PBMCs as well as from negatively selected CD4+ and CD8+ fractions. Using primers that anneal to V and J segments, immunoSEQ multiplex PCR amplified the TCR beta CDR3 regions. Amplification bias was minimized using a synthetic immune receptor repertoire, and residual bias was removed computationally after sequencing. In the original analysis: Custom Python scripts were used to quantify repertoire diversity as the Shannon entropy index. Unsorted, CD4+ and CD8+ repertoires were examined separately, except in combined analyses, for which CD4+ and CD8+ sequences were merged in silico. Clonal expansion was defined as a frequency increase of at least 2-fold after treatment compared with C1D1, and clones undetected at baseline were assigned a pseudocount of 0.5. Singleton clones were defined as clones with 0 or 1 copy at C1D1, and non-singleton clones were defined as clones with 2 or more copies. By matching protein sequences in sorted samples from the same patient, clones expanded in unsorted samples were annotated as CD4+, CD8+ or unknown. Wilcoxon tests on paired samples were used to test changes in diversity from C1D1 to C4D1. This immuneACCESS table, as held by TCRdb, lists in-frame sequences with V and J called but not all clones. Of the missing ones, under half trace to an unresolved V gene in checked studies; the others have no known cause. The V and J calls and clone size are taken from that table; D and trimming were inferred from the DNA. In all, the sample holds approximately 44,000 clones, and roughly 70% of those were seen once. The ten biggest clones cover approximately 3% of the sample.

The paper as a whole reports these results and caveats: Lower diversity was seen in patients whose nivolumab began less than 1 year after ASCT, and these patients were left out of later analyses so that immune reconstitution would not confound the results. Trial patients achieving complete response had baseline diversity similar to newly diagnosed patients, whereas partial responders and progressors had significantly lower diversity. Baseline TCR diversity was reported to be lower in newly diagnosed patients than in healthy donors, and even lower in relapsed/refractory patients. The study was restricted to a single clinical trial cohort, and the causes of repertoire differences, possibly disease activity or prior therapy, were left undefined. CD4+ but not CD8+ TCR diversity rose significantly by C4D1 (p=0.0027 vs p=0.16), most apparent in complete responders (p=0.02).

The time point label of this sample denotes: cycle 4 day 1 (C4D1), after five to seven weeks of nivolumab. Every trial patient had relapsed following autologous stem cell transplantation, and prior brentuximab vedotin exposure was what differed among cohorts A, B and C. The trial cohort included 55 to 65 patients with relapsed/refractory classical Hodgkin lymphoma, and each patient had a best overall response of complete response, partial response or progressive disease. In the multi-cohort phase II CheckMate 205 trial, trial patients received single-agent nivolumab. An independent review committee assessed best overall response using the 2007 International Working Group response criteria. Trial PBMCs were collected just before the start of nivolumab (C1D1) and during therapy at cycle 2 day 1 and cycle 4 day 1. Peripheral blood was collected in 8 mL Vacutainer Cell Preparation Tubes, from which PBMCs were isolated by centrifugation and then cryopreserved.

With respect to this clone: It has no known antigen specificity. Per-nucleotide qualities are absent, and no much larger clonotype sits a single base away.

The TCR was taken from a human donor with classical Hodgkin lymphoma. The sequence joins TRBV14 to TRBJ2-7; the D gene is perhaps TRBD1, from 6 matching bases. The sequenced sample was peripheral blood mononuclear cells (PBMCs), obtained before the fourth cycle of nivolumab. The CDR3 reads as follows: CASPDGQKSVHEQYF. At the DNA level, the sequence is TGTGCCAGCCCCGATGGACAGAAGTCGGTCCACGAGCAGTACTTC.